The 4 T cell receptor beta chains given below trace back to one sample, sequenced in a study of vaccination effects on CD4 cells after COVID-19. The data were produced by immunoSEQ multiplex PCR, yet TCRdb's version contains in-frame clones alone and is incomplete. The table includes 40,000 to 55,000 clones, approximately 74% detected once. Upon completion of roughly ten days in culture, CD4+ T cells were isolated. Their recognized antigens are unknown. The material sequenced was CD4+ T cells from PBMCs cultured without peptide, taken before COVID-19 vaccination. The source of these receptors is a human donor who had a prior SARS-CoV-2 infection.

The chain links TRBV20-1 to TRBJ2-7; D ambiguous. Germline V gene data show CDR1 as DFQATT and CDR2 as SNEGSKA (reference sequence). CDR3 length: 11 amino acids. V lost 6 bases and J 5 bases, leaving 11 bases between the germline ends. Here the CDR3 DNA reads TGCAGTGCCAAACGTACCCACGAGCAGTACTTC. Protein product: CSAKRTHEQYF.

J is TRBJ1-5 and V is TRBV9; D gene ambiguous. Germline V CDR1 and CDR2: SGDLS, YYNGEE. Trimming removed 2 bases at V and 3 bases at J, with 6 bases between. The CDR3 covers 13 residues. CDR3 sequence reads: CASSVGNNQPQHF. The CDR3 DNA is TGTGCCAGCAGCGTTGGGAACAATCAGCCCCAGCATTTT.

CDR3 sequence (DNA): TGTGCCATCAGCCTACAGGGGATCTATGGCTACACCTTC. This sequence encodes CAISLQGIYGYTF. The chain is built from TRBV10-3 and TRBJ1-2; 7 bases align to TRBD1. Germline CDR1 reads ENHRY; CDR2 reads SYGVKD. Trimming removed 6 bases from V and 4 bases from J; junction bases left unmatched: 5. CDR3 length: 13 amino acids.

The rearrangement uses TRBV5-4 and TRBJ2-7; 10 nucleotides align to TRBD2. J lost 7 bases, V lost 1 base, and 11 bases had no gene match. Germline CDR1 SGHNT, CDR2 YYREEE (reference sequence). The CDR3 loop spans 16 amino acids. The CDR3 sequence is CASSLSPLAGAVEQYF. CDR3 DNA: TGTGCCAGCAGCTTGTCTCCTCTAGCGGGAGCGGTAGAGCAGTACTTC.